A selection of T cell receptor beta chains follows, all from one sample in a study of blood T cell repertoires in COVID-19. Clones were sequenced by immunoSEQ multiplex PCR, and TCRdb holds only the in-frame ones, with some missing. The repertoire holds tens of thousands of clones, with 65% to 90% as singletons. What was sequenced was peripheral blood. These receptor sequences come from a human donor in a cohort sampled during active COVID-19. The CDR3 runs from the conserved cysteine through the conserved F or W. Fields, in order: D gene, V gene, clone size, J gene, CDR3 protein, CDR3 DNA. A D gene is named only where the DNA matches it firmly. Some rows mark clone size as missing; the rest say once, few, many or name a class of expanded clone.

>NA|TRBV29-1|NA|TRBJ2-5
CSVVAGYRKETQYF
TGCAGCGTCGTGGCAGGGTACCGTAAAGAGACCCAGTACTTC
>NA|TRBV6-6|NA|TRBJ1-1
CASSYSQEAEAFF
TGTGCCAGCAGTTACTCTCAGGAGGCTGAAGCTTTCTTT
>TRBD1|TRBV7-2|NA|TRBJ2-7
CASSPGQGRSEQYF
TGTGCCAGCAGCCCGGGACAGGGAAGATCCGAGCAGTACTTC
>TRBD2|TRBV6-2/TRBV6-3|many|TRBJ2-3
CASGRLAGTTDTQYF
TGTGCCAGCGGCCGACTAGCGGGAACTACAGATACGCAGTATTTT
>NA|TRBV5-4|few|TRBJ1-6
CASSSSRSNSPLHF
TGTGCCAGCAGCTCCTCGCGGTCTAATTCACCCCTCCACTTT
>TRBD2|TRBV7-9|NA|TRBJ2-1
CASSFLSRLATNEQFF
TGTGCCAGCAGCTTTTTATCCCGACTAGCGACCAATGAGCAGTTCTTC
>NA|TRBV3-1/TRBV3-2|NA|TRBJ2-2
CASRPGAPTGELFF
TGTGCCAGCAGGCCAGGGGCGCCCACCGGGGAGCTGTTTTTT
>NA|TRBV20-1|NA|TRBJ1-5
CSASRYGRGGNQPQHF
TGCAGTGCTAGTCGGTACGGGAGGGGGGGCAATCAGCCCCAGCATTTT
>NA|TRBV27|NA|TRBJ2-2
CASSLRRPGELFF
TGTGCCAGCAGTTTAAGGAGGCCCGGGGAGCTGTTTTTT
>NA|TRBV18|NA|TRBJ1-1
CASSRETGNTEAFF
TGTGCCAGCTCACGAGAGACAGGGAACACTGAAGCTTTCTTT
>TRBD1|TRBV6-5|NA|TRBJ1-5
CASRGQVNQPQHF
TGTGCCAGCAGAGGACAGGTTAATCAGCCCCAGCATTTT
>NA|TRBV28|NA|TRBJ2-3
CASSPWTRVDTQYF
TGTGCCAGCAGTCCCTGGACGAGGGTAGATACGCAGTATTTT
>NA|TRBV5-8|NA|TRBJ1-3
CASSLRDYSGNTIYF
TGTGCCAGCAGCCTCCGGGACTACTCTGGAAACACCATATATTTT
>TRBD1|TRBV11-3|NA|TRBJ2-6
CASSPGQGSSGANVLTF
TGTGCCAGCAGCCCGGGACAGGGGAGCTCTGGGGCCAACGTCCTGACTTTC
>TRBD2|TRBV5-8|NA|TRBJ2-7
CASSLVGGSSYEQYF
TGTGCCAGCAGCTTGGTGGGGGGGAGCTCCTACGAGCAGTACTTC
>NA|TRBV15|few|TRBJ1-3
CATSRAQTGNTIYF
TGTGCCACCAGCAGAGCACAGACTGGAAACACCATATATTTT
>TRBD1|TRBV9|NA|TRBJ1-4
CASSDNKRTGANEKLFF
TGTGCCAGCAGTGACAACAAAAGGACAGGGGCTAATGAAAAACTGTTTTTT
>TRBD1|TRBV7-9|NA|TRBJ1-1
CASSFNRGNTEAFF
TGTGCCAGCAGCTTCAACAGGGGGAACACTGAAGCTTTCTTT
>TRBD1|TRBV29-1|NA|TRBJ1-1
CSGHGTGGTEAFF
TGCAGCGGCCATGGGACAGGGGGCACTGAAGCTTTCTTT
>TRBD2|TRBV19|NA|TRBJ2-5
CASSRIGLGETQYF
TGTGCCAGTAGTAGGATTGGACTAGGAGAGACCCAGTACTTC
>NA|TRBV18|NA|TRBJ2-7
CASSLGQVPPSAEQYF
TGTGCCAGCTCACTTGGTCAGGTCCCCCCCTCGGCCGAGCAGTACTTC
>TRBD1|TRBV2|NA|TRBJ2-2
CATTRQGGGELFF
TGTGCCACCACCAGACAGGGTGGGGGGGAGCTGTTTTTT
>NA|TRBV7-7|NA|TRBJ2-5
CASSLGDRNQETQYF
TGTGCTAGCAGCTTAGGTGACAGGAATCAAGAGACCCAGTACTTC
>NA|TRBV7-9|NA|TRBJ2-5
CASSSAPGETQYF
TGTGCCAGCAGCTCTGCCCCCGGGGAGACCCAGTACTTC
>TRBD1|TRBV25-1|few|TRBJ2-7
CASSEGQGVYEQYF
TGTGCCAGCAGTGAGGGACAGGGTGTGTACGAGCAGTACTTC
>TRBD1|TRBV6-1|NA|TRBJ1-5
CASSELDRGEDQPQHF
TGTGCCAGCAGTGAGTTGGACAGGGGGGAGGATCAGCCCCAGCATTTT
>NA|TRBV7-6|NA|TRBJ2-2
CASSLRQPNTGELFF
TGTGCCAGCAGCCTCAGACAGCCGAACACCGGGGAGCTGTTTTTT
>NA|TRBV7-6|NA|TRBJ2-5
CASRGPGQGQETQYF
TGTGCCAGCAGGGGACCGGGACAAGGCCAAGAGACCCAGTACTTC
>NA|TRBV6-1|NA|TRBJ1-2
CASSETINYGYTF
TGTGCCAGCAGTGAAACTATCAACTATGGCTACACCTTC
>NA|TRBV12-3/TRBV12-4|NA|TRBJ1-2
CASSLSRAYGYTF
TGTGCCAGCAGTTTATCCAGGGCCTATGGCTACACCTTC
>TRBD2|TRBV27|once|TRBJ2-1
CASSLLAGDEQFF
TGTGCCAGCAGTTTATTAGCGGGAGATGAGCAGTTCTTC
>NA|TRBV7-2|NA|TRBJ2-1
CASSAGQSSYNEQFF
TGTGCCAGCAGCGCGGGACAGAGCTCCTACAATGAGCAGTTCTTC